Listed below are T cell receptor beta chains from one sample, sequenced in a study of CD8 T cells in ankylosing spondylitis. Via MiXCR, TCRdb re-called the 5' RACE reads, giving one row per CDR3 protein. The sample yields 150,000 or so distinct CDR3 sequences, 25% to 35% seen once. The material sequenced was synovial fluid, either unsorted or a sorted T cell fraction (not recorded which). These receptors were taken from a male donor with ankylosing spondylitis. Both conserved end residues are part of each CDR3. A D gene is named only where the DNA matches it firmly. Clone size is shown for a subset of rows, as once, few, many or a class of expanded clone.

d_call | j_call | v_call | clone_size | cdr3_nt | cdr3_aa
NA | TRBJ1-2 | TRBV6-6 | NA | TGTGCCAGCTTAGTTGGGGACTTTGCCGGCTACACCTTC | CASLVGDFAGYTF
TRBD2 | TRBJ2-1 | TRBV24-1 | few | TGTGCCACCAGTGATTGGGGGAGGGGAGGCAATGAGCAGTTCTTC | CATSDWGRGGNEQFF
TRBD2 | TRBJ2-1 | TRBV7-2 | few | TGTGCCAGCAGCTTAATCCCCCTAGCGGGAGGACGCACCGAGCAGTTCTTC | CASSLIPLAGGRTEQFF
NA | TRBJ2-1 | TRBV12-3/TRBV12-4 | NA | TGTGCCAGCAGTTTAGGCCAGAAACAGTTCTTC | CASSLGQKQFF
NA | TRBJ1-1 | TRBV3-1 | many | TGTGCCAGCAGCCGAACTGAAGCTTTCTTT | CASSRTEAFF
NA | TRBJ1-5 | TRBV3-1 | NA | TGTGCCAGCAGCCGCGCCCGCACGGACTTCCCCCAGCATTTT | CASSRARTDFPQHF
TRBD1 | TRBJ1-1 | TRBV20-1 | NA | TGCAGTGCTAGGGCAGGGGGTAACTTGAACACTGAAGCTTTCTTT | CSARAGGNLNTEAFF
NA | TRBJ1-3 | TRBV20-1 | NA | TGCAGTGCTAGCCCCGCAGGGGGAAACACCATATATTTT | CSASPAGGNTIYF
NA | TRBJ1-5 | TRBV19 | NA | TGTGCCAGTAGCGGAAGGCTGGGCAATCAGCCCCAGCATTTT | CASSGRLGNQPQHF
NA | TRBJ2-5 | TRBV18 | few | TGTGCCAGCTCAGCCTGGACGCCCCAGTACCAAGAGACCCAGTACTTC | CASSAWTPQYQETQYF
TRBD1 | TRBJ2-7 | TRBV6-5 | NA | TGTGCCAGCAGTTACTGGGGCAGGGGGCACGAGCAGTACTTC | CASSYWGRGHEQYF
TRBD1 | TRBJ2-6 | TRBV11-1 | NA | TGTGCCAGCAGCTTAGCGCTAAAACAGGGGGTTTCTGGGGCCAACGTCCTGACTTTC | CASSLALKQGVSGANVLTF
NA | TRBJ2-5 | TRBV29-1 | few | TGCAGCGCCCTGGCACCGGGAGCTCGGGAGACCCAGTACTTC | CSALAPGARETQYF
NA | TRBJ2-4 | TRBV20-1 | NA | TGCAGTGCCCCAGGGCGTCTAGCCAAAAACATTCAGTACTTC | CSAPGRLAKNIQYF
TRBD1 | TRBJ1-2 | TRBV7-9 | NA | TGTGCCAGCAGCCGCGACAGGGAGAGATTCACCTTC | CASSRDRERFTF
TRBD2 | TRBJ2-1 | TRBV5-6 | NA | TGTGCCAGCAGCATACTAGCGGGGACCTACAATGAGCAGTTCTTC | CASSILAGTYNEQFF
TRBD1 | TRBJ1-1 | TRBV29-1 | NA | TGCAGCGCGGAGGGACAGAGGAACACTGAAGCTTTCTTT | CSAEGQRNTEAFF
NA | TRBJ1-1 | TRBV9 | few | TGTGCCAGCAGCACCTCCCCAGGGGCGCACACTGAAGCTTTCTTT | CASSTSPGAHTEAFF
NA | TRBJ2-7 | TRBV27 | many | TGTGCCAGCAGTTTAAAAGTGGGCTACGAGCAGTACTTC | CASSLKVGYEQYF
NA | TRBJ2-7 | TRBV28 | NA | TGTGCCAGCAGTGTAGGGCTCCATTACGAGCAGTACTTC | CASSVGLHYEQYF
TRBD1 | TRBJ2-5 | TRBV6-1 | NA | TGTGCCAGCAGCCAGGGACAGGGATTTCAGGAGACCCAGTACTTC | CASSQGQGFQETQYF
TRBD2 | TRBJ2-7 | TRBV3-1 | many | TGTGCCAGCAGCCCGACTAGCGGGAGCATGAAGCAGTACTTC | CASSPTSGSMKQYF
TRBD2 | TRBJ2-7 | TRBV20-1 | many | TGCAGTGCTGAAGGACTAGCGGGGAAAGGCGAGCAGTACTTC | CSAEGLAGKGEQYF
TRBD1 | TRBJ1-2 | TRBV20-1 | NA | TGCAGTGCCACAATCCGACAGGGTGATGGCTACACCTTC | CSATIRQGDGYTF
NA | TRBJ2-2 | TRBV20-1 | many | TGCAGTGCTAGCCCCTACTCCGCCGGCGGCGGGGAGCTGTTTTTT | CSASPYSAGGGELFF